These 27 T cell receptor beta chains were sequenced from one sample in a study of blood T cell repertoires in COVID-19 (dated by TCRdb to 2018 to 2021). Libraries were prepared through the immunoSEQ multiplex PCR assay. Sourced from immuneACCESS, this table was stored by TCRdb with only in-frame sequences that have V and J called. A share of the clones is absent; for the studies checked, an unresolved V gene accounts for under half, and the remainder has no known explanation. The sample table lists a few hundred thousand clones, around 90% of them with a count of one. The ten largest clones take up 5% to 7% of the sample. The sample was peripheral blood. The origin of the receptors is a man aged 18 to 29 who had recovered from COVID-19.

A word on this clone: One end of the junction fails to match germline, which may point to a read error. The chain combines TRBV7-7 with TRBJ2-5, with D uncertain. The length of the CDR3 is 15 residues. Germline V lookup: CDR1 SSHAT, CDR2 FNYEAQ (reference sequence). CDR3 in DNA: TGTGCTAGCAGCTTAGCCCTCAGCGATGTGAAGACCCAGTACTTC. This gives the protein CASSLALSDVKTQYF.

V usage is TRBV28 and J usage is TRBJ2-5; D perhaps matches TRBD2 (5 bases). The V gene lost 3 bases and the J gene lost 2 bases, with 13 bases spanning the gap. The CDR3 is 15 residues long. The V gene's germline CDR1 is MDHEN and CDR2 SYDVKM. CDR3 DNA sequence: TGTGCCAGCAGTTTCGCTGACTACACACAAGAGACCCAGTACTTC. Protein sequence: CASSFADYTQETQYF.

This chain uses TRBV7-3 with TRBJ2-2; D ambiguous. CDR3 length: 13 amino acids. The germline V gene encodes CDR1 SGHTA and CDR2 FQGTGA. V shed 1 base and J shed 7 bases, with 7 bases lying between them. This CDR3 reads CASSLSFGGELFF. CDR3 coding DNA: TGTGCCAGCAGCTTAAGCTTCGGCGGGGAGCTGTTTTTT.

V and J are TRBV19 and TRBJ2-3; D is unclear. Trimming took 6 bases from V and 3 from J, leaving 10 bases between them. The CDR3 runs to 13 residues. The germline V gene encodes CDR1 LNHDA and CDR2 SQIVND (reference sequence). The CDR3 DNA reads as TGTGCCAGTAGACTAATTCATACAGATACGCAGTATTTT. It translates to CASRLIHTDTQYF.

This clone was picked up one time. This chain connects TRBV4-3 to TRBJ1-2; TRBD1 matches 10 bases. The CDR3 sequence is 16 residues long. Germline V gene data show CDR1 as LGHNA and CDR2 as YSLEER. V gave up 0 bases and J gave up 5 bases; unmatched junction bases: 6. This CDR3 reads CASSQERDRGPYGYTF. The CDR3 bases are TGCGCCAGCAGCCAAGAGAGGGACAGGGGTCCGTATGGCTACACCTTC.

The chain carries TRBV6-4 and TRBJ1-1, with 9 bases matching TRBD1. V gave up 3 bases and J gave up 5 bases; unmatched junction bases: 7. The CDR3 runs to 15 residues. CDR1 is MRHNA, CDR2 SNTAGT, per germline. The CDR3 sequence is CASSEGDRAPTEAFF. The DNA of the CDR3 is TGTGCCAGCAGTGAGGGGGACAGGGCCCCGACTGAAGCTTTCTTT.

The chain is built from TRBV18 and TRBJ2-7; 9 bases align to TRBD1. Germline CDR1 and CDR2: KGHSH and LQKENI. Trimming took 6 bases from V and 7 from J; bases not matched to a gene: 4. The CDR3 consists of 12 residues. The CDR3 is CASSPDRGEQYF. The CDR3 DNA reads as TGTGCCAGCTCTCCGGACAGGGGTGAGCAGTACTTC. Combining the CDR3 with reference TRBV18 and TRBJ2-7 gives the whole variable domain NAGVMQNPRHLVRRRGQEARLRCSPMKGHSHVYWYRQLPEEGLKFMVYLQKENIIDESGMPKERFSAEFPKEGPSILRIQQVVRGDSAAYFCASSPDRGEQYFGPGTRLTVT.

The chain combines TRBV28 with TRBJ1-2, with D possibly being TRBD1 (5 bases). Deletions cut 4 bases from V and 8 bases from J, with 32 bases between. The CDR3 runs 19 residues. The V gene's germline CDR1 is MDHEN and CDR2 SYDVKM. DNA for the CDR3: TGTGCCAGCAGTTCCCCCTTGGGGGGATCCTATCAGGTATCCTTCGGCTACACCTTC. It codes for CASSSPLGGSYQVSFGYTF.

This clone occurred a few times. The chain is built from TRBV9 and TRBJ2-7, with TRBD1 as a possible D gene (5 bases). Germline assignment: CDR1 SGDLS and CDR2 YYNGEE. V was trimmed by 0 bases and J by 2 bases, leaving 12 bases between them. The CDR3 contains 15 residues. The CDR3 reads CASSVATGVPYEQYF. The CDR3 coding sequence is TGTGCCAGCAGCGTAGCTACAGGAGTTCCCTACGAGCAGTACTTC.

The CDR3 loop reads CASSERILMNTEAFF. The DNA of the CDR3 is TGTGCCAGCAGTGAGAGGATCCTCATGAACACTGAAGCTTTCTTT. The chain employs TRBV6-1 and TRBJ1-1; D gene unclear. Trimming cost V 3 bases and J 0 bases, with 11 bases left between them. CDR3 length equals 15 residues. Germline V gene lookup returns CDR1 MNHNS and CDR2 SASEGT.

The chain has TRBV6-6 and TRBJ2-1, with 9 nucleotides matching TRBD2. The CDR3 loop spans 16 amino acids. Trimming cost V 5 bases and J 3 bases; bases outside gene matches: 8. CDR1 is MNHNY, CDR2 SVGAGI, per germline (reference sequence). The CDR3 reads CASSPELAGNYNEQFF. CDR3 sequence (DNA): TGTGCCAGCAGTCCGGAGCTAGCGGGGAACTACAATGAGCAGTTCTTC.

V and J are TRBV24-1 and TRBJ2-3, with 7 nucleotides matching TRBD1. The CDR3 covers 16 residues. V lost 5 bases to trimming and J lost 7 bases; unmatched junction nucleotides: 14. Germline CDR1 reads KGHDR; CDR2 reads SFDVKD. The chain's CDR3 is CATSAPSWDSLHTQYF. CDR3 sequence (DNA): TGTGCCACCAGTGCACCTTCCTGGGACAGTTTGCATACGCAGTATTTT.

The chain has TRBV7-9 and TRBJ2-5, with a possible D match to TRBD1 (5 bases). V lost 1 base and J lost 4, with 13 bases in between. Looked up from germline, CDR1 is SEHNR and CDR2 is FQNEAQ (reference sequence). There are 15 residues in the CDR3. The CDR3 DNA reads TGTGCCAGCAGCTTAGTGGGGCCGCACCGAGAGACCCAGTACTTC. Amino acids: CASSLVGPHRETQYF.

The chain has TRBV11-2 and TRBJ2-1; 7 bases are shared with TRBD1. The CDR3 length is 14 residues. Germline trimming cut 7 bases from V and 5 bases from J; bases unmatched to any gene: 8. Per germline, CDR1 SGHAT and CDR2 FQNNGV. CDR3 DNA: TGTGCCAGCACCCCCGGACAGGCCAACAATGAGCAGTTCTTC. This gives the protein CASTPGQANNEQFF.

This chain joins TRBV7-9 and TRBJ2-3; TRBD2 aligns across 13 bases. Germline V gene sequence: CDR1 SEHNR, CDR2 FQNEAQ (reference sequence). The length of the CDR3 is 19 residues. With V trimmed by 5 bases and J by 2 bases, 13 bases remained unmatched. The CDR3 bases are TGTGCCAGCAGCCAGCAGAGTGGCGGGACTAGCGGGAACACAGATACGCAGTATTTT. This translates into CASSQQSGGTSGNTDTQYF.

The chain carries TRBV30 and TRBJ2-5; D is perhaps TRBD1 (6 bases). V lost 1 base and J 2 bases, leaving 17 bases between the germline ends. CDR1 GTSNPN and CDR2 SVGIG come from the germline V gene (reference sequence). The CDR3 loop spans 16 amino acids. This CDR3 is CAWSGGPGHRQETQYF. The CDR3 nucleotides are TGTGCCTGGAGTGGGGGCCCGGGACACCGACAAGAGACCCAGTACTTC.

The chain recombines TRBV5-8 with TRBJ2-1, with a tentative D call TRBD2 (6 bases). Germline V gives CDR1 SGHTS, CDR2 YDEGEE. CDR3 length equals 15 residues. V was pared by 0 bases and J by 6 bases, with 13 bases between. The CDR3 bases are TGTGCCAGCAGCTTGGGAGGGGACGGGGGCAATGAGCAGTTCTTC. It encodes CASSLGGDGGNEQFF. The entire variable domain, with the rest obtained from reference TRBV5-8 and TRBJ2-1, is as follows: EAGVTQSPTHLIKTRGQQATLRCSPISGHTSVYWYQQALGLGLQFLLWYDEGEERNRGNFPPRFSGRQFPNYSSELNVNALELEDSALYLCASSLGGDGGNEQFFGPGTRLTVL.

This clone was detected only a few times. The gene calls are TRBV7-9 and TRBJ1-5, with D possibly TRBD1 on 5 matching bases. V dropped 1 base and J dropped 7 bases, with 14 bases sitting between them. Germline CDR1 reads SEHNR; CDR2 reads FQNEAQ (reference sequence). The CDR3 is 15 amino acids. The CDR3 DNA follows: TGTGCCAGCAGCTTAGTGGTGGGGGGTGAGCAGCCCCAGCATTTT. This translates into CASSLVVGGEQPQHF. Variable domain in full (rest from reference TRBV7-9 and TRBJ1-5): DTGVSQNPRHKITKRGQNVTFRCDPISEHNRLYWYRQTLGQGPEFLTYFQNEAQLEKSRLLSDRFSAERPKGSFSTLEIQRTEQGDSAMYLCASSLVVGGEQPQHFGDGTRLSIL.

This chain links TRBV3-1 (or the pseudogene TRBV3-2) with TRBJ1-6; 8 nucleotides align to TRBD1. Germline V lookup: CDR1 LGHDT, CDR2 YNNKEL (reference sequence). The CDR3 spans 15 residues. The V gene end was trimmed by 4 bases and the J gene end by 9 bases; junction bases not matched to a gene: 8. CDR3 loop: CASSRLTGDGSPLHF. DNA of the CDR3: TGTGCCAGCAGCCGCCTGACAGGGGATGGTTCACCCCTCCACTTT.

The genes are TRBV9 and TRBJ2-5; TRBD2 aligns across 15 bases. In germline, CDR1 is SGDLS, CDR2 YYNGEE. This CDR3 has 15 residues. V was clipped by 3 bases and J by 4 bases; unmatched bases: 1. The CDR3 nucleotides are TGTGCCAGCAGCGCGGGACTAGCGGGGGGAGAGACCCAGTACTTC. Residues: CASSAGLAGGETQYF.

CDR3 in DNA: TGTGCCAGCAGTGAAGCAAGCTCCAGGGATGGCTACACCTTC. Translated, it gives CASSEASSRDGYTF. This chain uses TRBV2 with TRBJ1-2; TRBD1 might be the D (5 bases). This CDR3 region has 14 residues. CDR1 is SNHLY, CDR2 FYNNEI, per germline. Trimming stripped 0 bases from V and 6 bases from J, with 11 bases between.

The gene calls are TRBV15 and TRBJ1-1; D is perhaps TRBD1 (6 bases). Per the germline V gene, CDR1 is LNHNV and CDR2 is YYDKDF (reference sequence). The CDR3 runs 16 residues. V was clipped by 5 bases and J by 4 bases, with 20 bases between them. CDR3 nucleotides: TGTGCCACCAGCGGACGAACAGGGACGGCTCCCACTGAAGCTTTCTTT. This encodes CATSGRTGTAPTEAFF.

The chain joins TRBV6-1 to TRBJ1-1; D is unclear. The CDR3 consists of 13 residues. Trimming stripped 3 bases from V and 3 bases from J, with 8 bases between. CDR1 MNHNS and CDR2 SASEGT come from the germline V gene. The CDR3 is CASSEVADTEAFF. The CDR3 DNA reads as TGTGCCAGCAGTGAGGTCGCGGACACTGAAGCTTTCTTT.

The chain joins TRBV7-9 to TRBJ2-5; no clear D. Per germline, CDR1 SEHNR and CDR2 FQNEAQ (reference sequence). There are 12 residues in the CDR3. V was cut by 2 bases and J by 3 bases, with 4 bases left in between. The CDR3 sequence is CASSLIEETQYF. The DNA for the CDR3 is TGTGCCAGCAGCTTAATAGAAGAGACCCAGTACTTC.

About this clone: This CDR3 is also generated by other DNA sequences in the sample. The rearrangement joins TRBV27 to TRBJ2-1, with 9 bases matching TRBD2. Germline trimming cut 8 bases from V and 7 bases from J; bases unmatched to any gene: 6. The CDR3 consists of 13 residues. Germline V CDR1 and CDR2: MNHEY, SMNVEV (reference sequence). The CDR3 region is CASSFSGRNEQFF. For the CDR3, the DNA is TGTGCCAGCTCATTTAGCGGGAGAAATGAGCAGTTCTTC.

The chain carries TRBV2 and TRBJ1-1; tentative D call: TRBD1 (6 bases). Trimming took off 8 bases at V and 0 bases at J, with 16 bases between the two ends. This CDR3 contains 15 residues. Germline V gene sequence: CDR1 SNHLY, CDR2 FYNNEI. CDR3 sequence: CASSERDIMNTEAFF. The CDR3 coding sequence is TGTGCCAGCTCCGAGCGGGACATCATGAACACTGAAGCTTTCTTT.

This clone was observed a single time. The chain has TRBV7-7 and TRBJ2-1; the match to TRBD1 covers 9 bases. Trimming cost V 5 bases and J 8 bases; bases outside gene matches: 10. The germline V gene has CDR1 SSHAT and CDR2 FNYEAQ (reference sequence). This CDR3 spans 15 amino acids. The CDR3 sequence is CASSRRDRVGDEQFF. CDR3 coding DNA: TGTGCCAGCAGCCGCCGGGACAGGGTAGGCGATGAGCAGTTCTTC.